This record covers a single TCR beta chain. Antigen specificity is unknown. The entry originates in a study of T cells in Graves' hyperthyroidism and ophthalmopathy. Study findings and constraints: Most thyroid clonotypes with frequency above 0.001 were detected in blood.

Using RNA transcripts as the source, TCR beta CDR3 regions were amplified. HTBI primers were employed in a first-round RT-PCR of the TCR CDR3. Each CDR3 protein gets one entry after TCRdb re-called the multiplex PCR reads with MiXCR. This table holds hundreds of thousands of distinct CDR3 sequences, roughly 14% found once. Germline CDR1 reads LNHDA; CDR2 reads SQIVND (reference sequence). The ends lost 0 bases at V and 1 base at J; junction bases unmatched: 9. CDR3 length: 18 amino acids. Uncontrolled infection, other autoimmune disease, pregnancy or lactation disqualified patients from enrolment. Diagnoses rested on clinical symptoms, serum thyroxine and TRAb, thyroid ultrasound and orbital computed tomography. PBMCs were obtained from 9 to 10 ml fresh peripheral blood.

The source material was blood. This receptor was obtained from a young man with Graves' ophthalmopathy. J is TRBJ2-3 and V is TRBV19; 8 bases match TRBD2. The CDR3 DNA follows: TGTGCCAGTAGTATAGATCGGGCGGGGGGCCTCGGCACAGATACGCAGTATTTT. Translated: CASSIDRAGGLGTDTQYF.